The TCR beta chain described here comes from a study of beta chain features in type 1 diabetes. Expressed TCRB transcripts got sequenced, as all isolated RNA was reverse transcribed. This table comes from immunoSEQ multiplex PCR, and its TCRdb copy is limited to in-frame clones, with some not included. The table lists more than 300,000 clones, roughly 12% of them singletons, with more than 0.015% in the top ten. V lost 4 bases and J 5 bases, leaving 17 bases between the germline ends. The germline CDR1 and CDR2 sequences are MDHEN and SYDVKM. The CDR3 runs to 15 residues. The source material was naive CD4+ T cells from blood. The J gene is TRBJ1-1, the V gene TRBV28; D call uncertain. The clonotype comes from a man aged 18 to 29 in good health. CDR3 DNA: TGTGCCAGCAGTTCCCCGGTTCGGGGTGGAACTGAAGCTTTCTTT. Residues: CASSSPVRGGTEAFF.